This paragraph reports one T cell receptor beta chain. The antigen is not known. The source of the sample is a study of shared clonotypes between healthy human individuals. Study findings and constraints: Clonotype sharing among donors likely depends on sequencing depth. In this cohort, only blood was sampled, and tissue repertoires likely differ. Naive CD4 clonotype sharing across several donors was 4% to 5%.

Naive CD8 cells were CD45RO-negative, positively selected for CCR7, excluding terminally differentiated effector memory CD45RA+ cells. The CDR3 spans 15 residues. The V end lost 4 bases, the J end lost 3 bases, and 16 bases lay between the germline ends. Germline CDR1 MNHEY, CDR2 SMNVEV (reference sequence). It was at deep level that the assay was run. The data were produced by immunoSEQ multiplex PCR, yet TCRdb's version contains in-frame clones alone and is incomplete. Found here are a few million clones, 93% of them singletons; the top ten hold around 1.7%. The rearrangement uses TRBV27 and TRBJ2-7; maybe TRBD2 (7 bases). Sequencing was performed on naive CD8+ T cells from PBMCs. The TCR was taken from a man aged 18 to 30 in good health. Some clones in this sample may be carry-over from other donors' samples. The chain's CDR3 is CASSSPRGGGYEQYF. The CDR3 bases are TGTGCCAGCAGTTCACCGCGGGGAGGGGGCTACGAGCAGTACTTC.